This T cell receptor beta chain originates from a study of blood T cell repertoires in COVID-19. Study information: Samples came from the United States, Italy and Spain, spanning acute and convalescent COVID-19. The cDNA or gDNA used as material had been derived from T cells, B-cell-depleted T cells, or PBMCs.

This clone came up a few times. Data came from immunoSEQ multiplex PCR; TCRdb stores just in-frame clones and leaves some out. The sample lists 250,000 or so clones, nearly 95% occurring once. Followed longitudinally, the Seattle patients had been enrolled during active infection. Sequenced material: peripheral blood. The sequence came from a young man with COVID-19, enrolled during active disease.

The CDR3 nucleotides are TGTGCCAGCAGCTTGGCCTCAGGGTTCGCGAACACCGGGGAGCTGTTTTTT. Its protein is CASSLASGFANTGELFF. The chain links TRBV7-3 to TRBJ2-2, with D tentatively TRBD1 (5 bases). CDR1 is SGHTA, CDR2 FQGTGA, per germline. The length of the CDR3 is 17 residues. The ends were cut back, 3 bases at V and 0 bases at J, with 14 bases in the middle. Filled out from reference TRBV7-3 and TRBJ2-2, the complete variable domain reads GAGVSQTPSNKVTEKGKYVELRCDPISGHTALYWYRQSLGQGPEFLIYFQGTGAADDSGLPNDRFFAVRPEGSVSTLKIQRTERGDSAVYLCASSLASGFANTGELFFGEGSRLTVL.